The clone carrying this TCR beta chain was recorded many times. Its target is not known. From RNA transcripts, TCR beta CDR3 regions were amplified. An initial round of RT-PCR targeting the TCR CDR3 relied on the HTBI primer set. TCRdb called the multiplex PCR reads again in MiXCR, with one record for every CDR3 protein. The table shows around 500,000 distinct CDR3 sequences, with approximately 15% occurring only once. The CDR3 has 17 amino acids. Germline CDR1 reads ENHRY; CDR2 reads SYGVKD. The ends were cut back, 0 bases at V and 0 bases at J, with 12 bases in the middle. Cells are PBMCs isolated from about 10 ml of fresh blood. These data belong to a study of T cells in Graves' hyperthyroidism and ophthalmopathy. Study-wide points: Before onset, ophthalmopathy was predicted by the model a median around 6 months earlier. The majority of expanded thyroid clonotypes above 0.001 also appeared in blood.

Sequencing input: blood. The chain employs TRBV10-3 and TRBJ1-5; no clear D. This sequence originates from a woman between 18 and 29 years old with Graves' hyperthyroidism. The DNA of the CDR3 is TGTGCCATCAGTGAGTCGAGTGAACAAGGTAGCAATCAGCCCCAGCATTTT. This encodes CAISESSEQGSNQPQHF.